Shown below are 25 T cell receptor beta chains from a single sample sequenced in a study of T cell repertoires in cytomegalovirus infection. Antigens for these TCRs are unknown. TCRdb called the reads again in MiXCR, with one record for every CDR3 protein. Among about 900,000 distinct CDR3 sequences listed, more than 25% were seen once. Specimen: cultured CD8+ T cells from PBMCs, collected from culture after CMV antigen stimulation. Every receptor here comes from a human donor in good health (CMV status not recorded). Some clones in this sample may be carry-over from other donors' samples.

This clonotype was recorded at least ten times. J is TRBJ2-2 and V is TRBV7-2, with D tentatively TRBD1 (6 bases). There are 16 residues in the CDR3. Germline V gene sequence: CDR1 SGHTA, CDR2 FQGNSA. V lost 4 bases to trimming and J lost 0 bases, with 12 bases between them. The CDR3 is CASSSPGTTNTGELFF. Here the CDR3 DNA reads TGTGCCAGCAGCTCCCCAGGGACAACGAACACCGGGGAGCTGTTTTTT.

This clonotype was counted a few times. This chain connects TRBV19 to TRBJ2-5; D not resolved. This CDR3 contains 14 residues. The V end lost 3 bases, the J end lost 3 bases, and 11 bases lay between the germline ends. Germline V gives CDR1 LNHDA, CDR2 SQIVND (reference sequence). The CDR3 reads CASSISGLEETQYF. The CDR3 nucleotides are TGTGCCAGTAGTATCTCCGGGTTAGAAGAGACCCAGTACTTC.

This clonotype showed up just a few times. The rearrangement uses TRBV3-1 and TRBJ2-5; 7 positions agree with TRBD2. Trimming took 4 bases from V and 5 from J; bases not matched to a gene: 10. From germline, CDR1 is LGHDT and CDR2 YNNKEL (reference sequence). This CDR3 has 15 amino acids. CDR3 nucleotide sequence: TGTGCCAGCAGCCCCTCGACTAGCTATGGGGAGACCCAGTACTTC. It translates to CASSPSTSYGETQYF.

The chain couples TRBV5-5 to TRBJ2-2; 7 bases match TRBD1. The length of the CDR3 is 17 residues. Trimming took 0 bases from V and 4 from J; bases not matched to a gene: 9. Germline CDR1 reads SGHKS; CDR2 reads YYEKEE (reference sequence). This chain's CDR3 is CASSLARTGLGTGELFF. The CDR3 region has the DNA TGTGCCAGCAGCTTGGCACGGACAGGTTTGGGCACCGGGGAGCTGTTTTTT.

This clonotype has ten or more counts. The CDR3 nucleotides are TGTGCCAGCAGCTCAGCAGGGTTTTTGAATCCAGAGACCCAGTACTTC. This sequence encodes CASSSAGFLNPETQYF. This chain connects TRBV7-9 to TRBJ2-5; possible D gene TRBD1, 5 bases. The V gene lost 4 bases and the J gene lost 4 bases, with 19 bases spanning the gap. Germline CDR1 is SEHNR and CDR2 is FQNEAQ (reference sequence). The CDR3 spans 16 residues. Drawing the rest from reference TRBV7-9 and TRBJ2-5, the complete variable domain is DTGVSQNPRHKITKRGQNVTFRCDPISEHNRLYWYRQTLGQGPEFLTYFQNEAQLEKSRLLSDRFSAERPKGSFSTLEIQRTEQGDSAMYLCASSSAGFLNPETQYFGPGTRLLVL.

The rearrangement joins TRBV7-9 to TRBJ2-7; 9 bases align to TRBD1. V lost 5 bases to trimming and J lost 7 bases; unmatched junction nucleotides: 9. CDR1 is SEHNR, CDR2 FQNEAQ, per germline (reference sequence). The CDR3 contains 14 residues. CDR3 DNA: TGTGCCAGCAGCACTACAGGGGGCGCGAGGGAGCAGTACTTC. This codes for CASSTTGGAREQYF.

The V call is TRBV6-5, the J call TRBJ2-3, with D unclear. CDR1 and CDR2 (germline): MNHEY, SVGAGI. V was cut by 5 bases and J by 4 bases, with 16 bases left in between. This CDR3 has 15 amino acids. The CDR3 nucleotides read TGTGCCAGCAGTCCATCTACTACTCTGGCAGATACGCAGTATTTT. Encoded protein: CASSPSTTLADTQYF.

The chain is built from TRBV27 and TRBJ1-3; D gene unclear. There are 11 residues in the CDR3. Germline loops: CDR1 MNHEY, CDR2 SMNVEV (reference sequence). Trimming took off 10 bases at V and 0 bases at J, with 4 bases between the two ends. This CDR3 is CATLSGNTIYF. The CDR3 DNA reads TGTGCCACCCTCTCTGGAAACACCATATATTTT.

This clonotype was detected ten times or more. The rearrangement joins TRBV7-2 to TRBJ2-2; 11 nucleotides agree with TRBD2. The germline CDR1 and CDR2 sequences are SGHTA and FQGNSA. The length of the CDR3 is 15 residues. The junction had 6 bases not matched to a gene; V was cut back by 5 bases and J by 7 bases. Here the CDR3 DNA reads TGTGCCAGCAGCGCTAGCGGGGGGATCGTCGGGGAGCTGTTTTTT. It translates to CASSASGGIVGELFF.

In this sample, this clonotype turned up a few times. J is TRBJ1-6 and V is TRBV7-9, with D uncertain. This CDR3 region has 16 residues. Germline values: CDR1 SEHNR, CDR2 FQNEAQ (reference sequence). V gave up 5 bases and J gave up 9 bases, with 20 bases separating them. The CDR3 loop reads CASSPRIVGSPSPLHF. Written as DNA, the CDR3 is TGTGCCAGCAGCCCTAGAATAGTCGGGTCTCCTTCACCCCTCCACTTT.

V usage is TRBV15 and J usage is TRBJ2-1; 10 bases fit TRBD2. The CDR3 totals 16 residues. V gave up 3 bases and J gave up 11 bases; unmatched junction bases: 13. Germline V gene lookup returns CDR1 LNHNV and CDR2 YYDKDF (reference sequence). CDR3 coding DNA: TGTGCCACCAGCAGTTTAAGCGGGGGGGCCTCAAATAAGCAGTTCTTC. The encoded protein is CATSSLSGGASNKQFF. The full variable domain, with the rest looked up from reference TRBV15 and TRBJ2-1, is DAMVIQNPRYQVTQFGKPVTLSCSQTLNHNVMYWYQQKSSQAPKLLFHYYDKDFNNEADTPDNFQSRRPNTSFCFLDIRSPGLGDTAMYLCATSSLSGGASNKQFFGPGTRLTVL.

CDR3 nucleotides: TGCGCCAGCAGTGACCTCAGCGGGGGGGCTTACAATGAGCAGTTCTTC. Translated, it gives CASSDLSGGAYNEQFF. The genes are TRBV10-2 and TRBJ2-1, with TRBD2 matching over 10 bases. Germline loops: CDR1 WSHSY, CDR2 SAAADI. With 3 bases clipped from V and 4 bases from J, the junction kept 6 bases outside the gene matches. This CDR3 is built from 16 residues.

This clonotype was found a few times. The gene calls are TRBV11-2 and TRBJ1-6; possible D gene TRBD1, 5 bases. CDR1 and CDR2 (germline): SGHAT, FQNNGV. CDR3 size: 17 residues. Between the trimmed V and J ends, which lost 0 bases and 7 bases, there was a span of 16 bases. DNA for the CDR3: TGTGCCAGCAGCTTAGATCTCTGGCAGGGAGCAAATTCACCCCTCCACTTT. Its protein is CASSLDLWQGANSPLHF.

The chain links TRBV27 to TRBJ2-7, with D possibly being TRBD1 (5 bases). The CDR3 length is 14 residues. V was trimmed by 5 bases and J by 0 bases, leaving 11 bases between them. CDR1 and CDR2 from the germline V gene are MNHEY and SMNVEV (reference sequence). CDR3: CASSPRQYSYEQYF. The CDR3 DNA reads TGTGCCAGCAGTCCCCGACAGTACTCCTACGAGCAGTACTTC.

Only a few counts were recorded for this clonotype. The chain links TRBV5-1 to TRBJ1-1; 7 bases line up with TRBD1. The CDR3 consists of 17 residues. V dropped 1 base and J dropped 7; count of bases not matched to a gene: 16. The germline V gene has CDR1 SGHRS and CDR2 YFSETQ. CDR3 DNA sequence: TGCGCCAGCAGCTTGACGGACAGGAGTGTCTCGGGGGGTGAAGCTTTCTTT. This gives the protein CASSLTDRSVSGGEAFF.

This sequence joins TRBV6-2 or TRBV6-3 and TRBJ2-4; D uncertain. V lost 0 bases to trimming and J lost 5 bases, with 14 bases between them. The V gene's germline CDR1 is MNHEY and CDR2 SVGEGT. The CDR3 consists of 16 residues. DNA of the CDR3: TGTGCCAGCAGTTACTCGGCAGGCGGTGACCAAAACATTCAGTACTTC. Amino acids: CASSYSAGGDQNIQYF.

This chain joins TRBV25-1 and TRBJ2-5; TRBD1 aligns across 9 bases. Germline V lookup: CDR1 MGHDK, CDR2 SYGVNS. The CDR3 is 14 residues long. The ends lost 3 bases at V and 5 bases at J; junction bases unmatched: 4. The CDR3 nucleotides are TGTGCCAGCAGTGACGGGACAGGGTTGGAGACCCAGTACTTC. Residues: CASSDGTGLETQYF.

This clonotype has a handful of counts. V is TRBV20-1 and J is TRBJ2-1; TRBD2 aligns across 7 bases. Trimming removed 0 bases from V and 3 bases from J; junction bases left unmatched: 8. Looked up from germline, CDR1 is DFQATT and CDR2 is SNEGSKA (reference sequence). The CDR3 has 16 residues. The CDR3: CSARDPPSGYYNEQFF. The CDR3 region has the DNA TGCAGTGCTAGAGATCCCCCTAGCGGCTACTACAATGAGCAGTTCTTC.

The rearrangement uses TRBV4-1 and TRBJ2-3; D is possibly TRBD1 (5 bases). Germline V gives CDR1 MGHRA, CDR2 YSYEKL. The CDR3 is 12 amino acids. Deletions cut 5 bases from V and 6 bases from J, with 9 bases between. The CDR3 nucleotides read TGCGCCAGCAGCTTCAAGGGGGATACGCAGTATTTT. Its protein is CASSFKGDTQYF.

V usage is TRBV11-3 and J usage is TRBJ2-1; D is perhaps TRBD2 (5 bases). The V gene's germline CDR1 is SGHNT and CDR2 YENEEA. V lost 5 bases, J lost 10 bases, and 21 bases lay in between. The CDR3 consists of 15 residues. The DNA of the CDR3 is TGTGCCAGCAGCGGACGGGGTTCATTCCCGGGGGAGCAGTTCTTC. Its protein is CASSGRGSFPGEQFF.

This clonotype appeared a few times. This chain connects TRBV6-5 to TRBJ1-2; 7 bases fit TRBD1. The trim removed 6 bases at V and 6 bases at J, leaving 13 bases unmatched. There are 15 residues in the CDR3. From germline, CDR1 is MNHEY and CDR2 SVGAGI. CDR3 sequence: CASSRTRDSRHGYTF. The CDR3 DNA follows: TGTGCCAGCAGCCGGACCAGGGACAGCCGCCATGGCTACACCTTC.

The chain uses TRBV4-1 and TRBJ2-7; 7 bases line up with TRBD1. The CDR3 is 16 amino acids. Germline V gene sequence: CDR1 MGHRA, CDR2 YSYEKL. V trimming: 1 base; J trimming: 3 bases; junction bases outside the gene matches: 9. Here the CDR3 reads CASSQVTRGNYYEQYF. DNA for the CDR3: TGCGCCAGCAGCCAAGTAACCAGGGGGAATTACTACGAGCAGTACTTC.

This clonotype occurred a few times. The chain joins TRBV28 to TRBJ2-2, with TRBD1 as a possible D gene (5 bases). The ends were cut back, 5 bases at V and 0 bases at J, with 10 bases in the middle. CDR3 size: 15 residues. CDR1 and CDR2 (germline): MDHEN, SYDVKM. CDR3 nucleotide sequence: TGTGCCAGCAGTCGTCAGGGCACGAACACCGGGGAGCTGTTTTTT. Amino acid sequence: CASSRQGTNTGELFF.

This chain links TRBV27 with TRBJ2-7, with TRBD1 identical over 12 bases. The CDR3 is made up of 18 amino acids. The V segment lost 10 bases and the J segment 5 bases; nucleotides outside the gene matches: 21. Germline CDR1 reads MNHEY; CDR2 reads SMNVEV (reference sequence). The CDR3 sequence: CATQRDGGTGGMKDEQYF. The CDR3, as DNA: TGTGCCACCCAGCGCGATGGCGGGACAGGGGGCATGAAGGACGAGCAGTACTTC.

The chain carries TRBV5-1 and TRBJ1-1; the D gene is possibly TRBD1 (5 bases). From germline, CDR1 is SGHRS and CDR2 YFSETQ. The CDR3 has 15 amino acids. Deletions cut 1 base from V and 3 bases from J, with 13 bases between. The CDR3 here is CASSLRRGSDTEAFF. DNA for the CDR3: TGCGCCAGCAGCTTGCGTCGGGGCTCTGACACTGAAGCTTTCTTT.